Given below is one TCR beta chain in context. The antigen is undetermined. H&E slides confirmed each diagnosis, reviewed by two pathologists independently. TCRdb's copy holds only in-frame clones and misses some; the assay was immunoSEQ multiplex PCR. The sample has 3,000 to 4,000 clones; around 52% are singletons. The sample belongs to a study of immune evolution from preneoplasia to lung adenocarcinoma. Study observations and caveats: Normal lung had highest clonality; later lesions appeared denser, more diverse. Top clone frequencies peaked in normal lung, apparently declining through invasive adenocarcinoma.

Deletions cut 5 bases from V and 7 bases from J, with 14 bases between. This CDR3 has 13 residues. Germline loops: CDR1 LNHDA, CDR2 SQIVND (reference sequence). This chain connects TRBV19 to TRBJ1-1; D possibly corresponds to TRBD1 (6 bases). Material for sequencing was FFPE normal lung tissue adjacent to the tumor. The sequence was obtained from a person in their fifties with lung adenocarcinoma. In nucleotides, the CDR3 is TGTGCCAGTAGTCCCCAGGGGCCGGGTGAAGCTTTCTTT. This sequence encodes CASSPQGPGEAFF.